The 7 T cell receptor beta chains below all came from one sample that was sequenced in a study of blood T cell repertoires in COVID-19. Produced via immunoSEQ multiplex PCR; TCRdb's table is partial and in-frame only. Of fewer than 300,000 clones listed, 83% were seen once; the top ten hold approximately 9%. Sequenced sample: peripheral blood. The origin of the receptors is a woman aged 45-65 years who had recovered from COVID-19.

The chain is built from TRBV24-1 and TRBJ2-1; 8 bases align to TRBD2. The junction had 6 bases not matched to a gene; V was cut back by 3 bases and J by 3 bases. The CDR3 covers 16 residues. CDR1 KGHDR and CDR2 SFDVKD come from the germline V gene. The CDR3 DNA reads as TGTGCCACCAGTGATGCTGCTAGCGGGCTCTACAATGAGCAGTTCTTC. Amino acids: CATSDAASGLYNEQFF.

V gene TRBV28 combines with J gene TRBJ2-3, with 7 bases lining up with TRBD2. The CDR3 has 13 amino acids. In germline, CDR1 is MDHEN, CDR2 SYDVKM. The V gene end was trimmed by 8 bases and the J gene end by 4 bases; junction bases not matched to a gene: 6. The CDR3 loop is CASGEGVADTQYF. The DNA of the CDR3 is TGTGCCAGCGGGGAGGGAGTAGCAGATACGCAGTATTTT.

The chain links TRBV24-1 to TRBJ1-2, with 10 bases fitting TRBD1. The germline V gene encodes CDR1 KGHDR and CDR2 SFDVKD. Germline trimming cut 5 bases from V and 8 bases from J; bases unmatched to any gene: 10. The CDR3 has 15 amino acids. The DNA of the CDR3 is TGTGCCACCAGTGCCCCCGACAGGGGGCGTTGGGGCTACACCTTC. This translates into CATSAPDRGRWGYTF.

This sequence joins TRBV6-2 or TRBV6-3 and TRBJ1-5; D gene uncertain. There are 13 residues in the CDR3. Germline assignment: CDR1 MNHEY and CDR2 SVGEGT. Between the trimmed V and J ends, which lost 6 bases and 7 bases, there was a span of 13 bases. CDR3 sequence: CASSVGGWQPQHF. In nucleotides, the CDR3 is TGTGCCAGCAGCGTTGGAGGGTGGCAGCCCCAGCATTTT.

The V call is TRBV4-3, the J call TRBJ1-4; TRBD1 might be the D (6 bases). V was trimmed by 0 bases and J by 11 bases, leaving 16 bases between them. The CDR3 extends over 15 amino acids. Germline V gene lookup returns CDR1 LGHNA and CDR2 YSLEER. CDR3 coding DNA: TGCGCCAGCAGCCAAGAATTTTTTACAGGGCGGAAACTGTTTTTT. Protein product: CASSQEFFTGRKLFF.

The chain has TRBV3-1 (or the pseudogene TRBV3-2) and TRBJ2-1, with a weak D call TRBD2 (6 bases). Trimming removed 2 bases from V and 2 bases from J, with 13 bases in between. Per germline, CDR1 LGHDT and CDR2 YNNKEL (reference sequence). This CDR3 is 16 amino acids long. The CDR3 loop reads CASSQPREQPYNEQFF. CDR3 in DNA: TGTGCCAGCAGCCAACCCCGGGAGCAGCCCTACAATGAGCAGTTCTTC.

This clone was seen just once. The CDR3 DNA reads TGCGCCAGCAGCTTGGACCCGACAGGGAGACCCTACAATGAGCAGTTCTTC. Translating it yields CASSLDPTGRPYNEQFF. V is TRBV5-1 and J is TRBJ2-1; 7 bases align to TRBD1. Germline CDR1 SGHRS, CDR2 YFSETQ. This CDR3 contains 17 residues. Losses at the gene ends were 0 bases for V and 2 bases for J; bases not matched to a gene: 8.